The next 26 T cell receptor beta chains were all read from a single sample in a study of PD-L1 blockade in urothelial cancer (dated by TCRdb to the late 2010s). The sample's time point label, decoded: peripheral blood 6 weeks after treatment start. The library was generated by the immunoSEQ multiplex PCR assay. TCRdb retrieved this table from immuneACCESS and kept in-frame rearrangements only. Not all clones are present; in checked studies, unresolved V genes account for under half, and no reason is known for the remainder. The sample profile shows more than 90,000 clones; less than 90% of them were found once. The top ten constitute around 7.7% of the sample. The starting material was PBMCs, obtained around atezolizumab (anti-PD-L1) treatment. These receptors came from a man between 70 and 80 years old with urothelial cancer.

Details on this clone: This sample also contains other DNA sequences that code for the same CDR3. The gene calls are TRBV9 and TRBJ2-6, with D tentatively TRBD1 (5 bases). Trimming removed 1 base from V and 3 bases from J, with 8 bases in between. CDR1 is SGDLS and CDR2 is YYNGEE in the germline V gene. The CDR3 has 15 residues. The CDR3 here is CASSVQGSGANVLTF. In DNA, the CDR3 is TGTGCCAGCAGCGTACAGGGAAGTGGGGCCAACGTCCTGACTTTC.

This clone was counted a few times. The rearrangement uses TRBV6-6 and TRBJ2-3, with D perhaps matching TRBD2 (7 bases). The CDR3 is 15 residues long. The germline gives CDR1 MNHNY, CDR2 SVGAGI (reference sequence). V gave up 3 bases and J gave up 5 bases, with 15 bases separating them. The CDR3 here is CASSYRGRAQDTQYF. In nucleotides, the CDR3 is TGTGCCAGCAGTTATAGGGGGAGGGCCCAAGATACGCAGTATTTT.

This clone came up once. The J gene is TRBJ1-2, the V gene TRBV19; TRBD1 matches 7 bases. The CDR3 has 16 amino acids. The V and J ends lost 5 bases and 6 bases, in that order; junction bases with no gene match: 15. Germline V gene data show CDR1 as LNHDA and CDR2 as SQIVND (reference sequence). The CDR3 loop reads CASSVQGTDTMDGYTF. In nucleotides, the CDR3 is TGTGCCAGTAGTGTACAGGGGACCGATACTATGGATGGCTACACCTTC. The full variable domain, with the rest looked up from reference TRBV19 and TRBJ1-2, is DGGITQSPKYLFRKEGQNVTLSCEQNLNHDAMYWYRQDPGQGLRLIYYSQIVNDFQKGDIAEGYSVSREKKESFPLTVTSAQKNPTAFYLCASSVQGTDTMDGYTFGSGTRLTVV.

The chain couples TRBV4-2 to TRBJ1-2; weak D call: TRBD1 (5 bases). V was cut by 8 bases and J by 6 bases, with 7 bases left in between. Germline V CDR1 and CDR2: LGHNA, YNFKEQ. The CDR3 totals 10 residues. The chain's CDR3 is CASGTNGYTF. The CDR3 DNA follows: TGTGCCAGCGGGACTAATGGCTACACCTTC.

This clone turned up a few times. The chain combines TRBV10-2 with TRBJ2-3; a weak D match, TRBD2 (5 bases). Trimming pared 4 bases from V and 3 bases from J, leaving 11 bases between. The CDR3 is 14 amino acids. CDR1 and CDR2 from the germline V gene are WSHSY and SAAADI. The CDR3 DNA follows: TGCGCCAGCAGTGTAGGGAGTAGTACAGATACGCAGTATTTT. Its translation is CASSVGSSTDTQYF.

This clone has just one count. The chain has TRBV19 and TRBJ1-2; 7 nucleotides agree with TRBD1. This CDR3 has 12 amino acids. Germline assignment: CDR1 LNHDA and CDR2 SQIVND (reference sequence). V lost 7 bases, J lost 8 bases, and 7 bases stayed unmatched. In nucleotides, the CDR3 is TGTGCCAGTAACAATGGAGGGGGCGGCTACACCTTC. Amino acid sequence: CASNNGGGGYTF.

The V and J genes are TRBV7-2 and TRBJ1-1, with D hard to call. The germline CDR1 and CDR2 sequences are SGHTA and FQGNSA. This CDR3 comprises 15 residues. V lost 1 base and J 6 bases, leaving 15 bases between the germline ends. The CDR3 is CASSLGTGGWAEAFF. The CDR3 DNA follows: TGTGCCAGCAGCTTAGGGACCGGAGGATGGGCTGAAGCTTTCTTT. The entire variable domain, with the rest obtained from reference TRBV7-2 and TRBJ1-1, is as follows: GAGVSQSPSNKVTEKGKDVELRCDPISGHTALYWYRQSLGQGLEFLIYFQGNSAPDKSGLPSDRFSAERTGGSVSTLTIQRTQQEDSAVYLCASSLGTGGWAEAFFGQGTRLTVV.

This rearrangement joins TRBV6-1 to TRBJ1-3, with 7 bases identical to TRBD1. The CDR3 extends over 15 amino acids. CDR1 is MNHNS and CDR2 is SASEGT in the germline V gene. The J segment lost 4 bases and the V segment lost 9 bases, leaving 12 bases of the junction unmatched. The CDR3 region is CASDQGGRSGNTIYF. The CDR3, as DNA: TGTGCCAGTGATCAAGGGGGCCGTAGCGGAAACACCATATATTTT.

The rearrangement joins TRBV6-1 to TRBJ2-5; 12 bases are a match to TRBD1. The V segment lost 4 bases and the J segment 4 bases; nucleotides outside the gene matches: 4. Germline V gives CDR1 MNHNS, CDR2 SASEGT. The CDR3 consists of 15 residues. This chain's CDR3 is CASSAGTGGSETQYF. The CDR3 DNA is TGTGCCAGCAGTGCCGGGACAGGGGGCTCAGAGACCCAGTACTTC.

The gene calls are TRBV11-3 and TRBJ2-5, with TRBD2 matching over 8 bases. The CDR3 runs to 14 residues. V lost 7 bases and J lost 5; bases outside the gene matches: 9. Germline CDR1 is SGHNT and CDR2 is YENEEA. The CDR3 bases are TGTGCCAGCACCATGGCAGCGGGAGTCGAGACCCAGTACTTC. It codes for CASTMAAGVETQYF. The entire variable domain, with the rest obtained from reference TRBV11-3 and TRBJ2-5, is as follows: EAGVVQSPRYKIIEKKQPVAFWCNPISGHNTLYWYLQNLGQGPELLIRYENEEAVDDSQLPKDRFSAERLKGVDSTLKIQPAELGDSAVYLCASTMAAGVETQYFGPGTRLLVL.

The V gene is TRBV6-1, the J gene TRBJ2-3; D is ambiguous. V gave up 4 bases and J gave up 4 bases, with 9 bases separating them. Germline V lookup: CDR1 MNHNS, CDR2 SASEGT. The CDR3 is 13 amino acids. The CDR3: CASSVGSADTQYF. The CDR3 DNA is TGTGCCAGCAGTGTCGGGTCAGCAGATACGCAGTATTTT.

The chain carries TRBV19 and TRBJ1-4; 10 bases fit TRBD1. The germline V gene has CDR1 LNHDA and CDR2 SQIVND (reference sequence). This CDR3 is 15 amino acids long. Unmatched junction bases numbered 5, after V lost 5 bases and J lost 5 bases. CDR3 DNA: TGTGCCAGTAGTCCGGACAGGGGGGTAAATGAAAAACTGTTTTTT. Its protein product is CASSPDRGVNEKLFF. The entire variable domain, with the rest obtained from reference TRBV19 and TRBJ1-4, is as follows: DGGITQSPKYLFRKEGQNVTLSCEQNLNHDAMYWYRQDPGQGLRLIYYSQIVNDFQKGDIAEGYSVSREKKESFPLTVTSAQKNPTAFYLCASSPDRGVNEKLFFGSGTQLSVL.

The sample holds many counts of this clone. This chain joins TRBV29-1 and TRBJ2-1; possibly TRBD2 for D (5 bases). Trimming removed 2 bases from V and 12 bases from J, with 11 bases in between. The CDR3 has 11 amino acids. CDR1 SQVTM and CDR2 ANQGSEA come from the germline V gene. The CDR3 sequence: CSVEFEGGQFF. DNA for the CDR3: TGCAGCGTTGAATTCGAGGGTGGGCAGTTCTTC.

The chain recombines TRBV13 with TRBJ1-6; D perhaps matches TRBD1 (6 bases). Trimming stripped 5 bases from V and 7 bases from J, with 12 bases between. Germline-derived CDR1 and CDR2 are PRHDT and FYEKMQ (reference sequence). The CDR3 runs to 14 residues. CDR3 protein: CASSKTGRNSPLHF. For the CDR3, the DNA is TGTGCCAGCAGCAAAACAGGGCGCAATTCACCCCTCCACTTT. The full variable domain, completed using reference TRBV13 and TRBJ1-6, is AAGVIQSPRHLIKEKRETATLKCYPIPRHDTVYWYQQGPGQDPQFLISFYEKMQSDKGSIPDRFSAQQFSDYHSELNMSSLELGDSALYFCASSKTGRNSPLHFGNGTRLTVT.

The chain has TRBV5-1 and TRBJ1-2; TRBD1 might be the D (6 bases). The CDR3 totals 13 residues. With 5 bases removed from V and 5 bases from J, the gap between germline ends came to 13 bases. Per the germline V gene, CDR1 is SGHRS and CDR2 is YFSETQ. CDR3 sequence: CASRPGHEYGYTF. The CDR3, as DNA: TGCGCCAGCAGACCGGGACACGAGTATGGCTACACCTTC.

This clone was observed a single time. This chain connects TRBV30 to TRBJ2-7; 12 nucleotides align to TRBD2. With 0 bases clipped from V and 5 bases from J, the junction kept 5 bases outside the gene matches. This CDR3 is built from 15 residues. Germline CDR1 reads GTSNPN; CDR2 reads SVGIG (reference sequence). CDR3 sequence: CAWSVQTSGSHEQYF. CDR3 bases: TGTGCCTGGAGTGTACAGACTAGCGGGAGCCACGAGCAGTACTTC.

The gene calls are TRBV6-1 and TRBJ2-6; 7 bases agree with TRBD2. CDR3 length: 17 amino acids. Germline trimming cut 3 bases from V and 2 bases from J; bases unmatched to any gene: 7. Looked up from germline, CDR1 is MNHNS and CDR2 is SASEGT. The CDR3 loop reads CASSDGTGGTGANVLTF. The CDR3 DNA reads as TGTGCCAGCAGTGACGGAACGGGAGGAACTGGGGCCAACGTCCTGACTTTC.

This sequence joins TRBV10-3 and TRBJ2-3, with a possible D match to TRBD1 (7 bases). The germline V gene encodes CDR1 ENHRY and CDR2 SYGVKD. The CDR3 spans 15 residues. Trimming pared 6 bases from V and 3 bases from J, leaving 16 bases between. DNA of the CDR3: TGTGCCATCAGCCAACTGGGGGGACAGACAGATACGCAGTATTTT. Translated: CAISQLGGQTDTQYF.

The CDR3 loop is CASSLGTGMFDLAFF. CDR3 DNA: TGTGCCAGCAGCTTAGGGACAGGCATGTTCGATCTAGCTTTCTTT. The chain employs TRBV7-9 and TRBJ1-1; 7 bases are a match to TRBD1. The CDR3 covers 15 residues. The germline V gene has CDR1 SEHNR and CDR2 FQNEAQ (reference sequence). V lost 1 base and J lost 10; bases outside the gene matches: 12.

V and J are TRBV2 and TRBJ2-7, with 10 bases aligning to TRBD2. Germline V CDR1 and CDR2: SNHLY, FYNNEI. The CDR3 runs 15 residues. Trimming removed 7 bases from V and 2 bases from J; junction bases left unmatched: 8. For the CDR3, the DNA is TGTGCCAGCAAGGAGACTAGCGGGCCGACCTACGAGCAGTACTTC. Translating it yields CASKETSGPTYEQYF. Variable domain in full (rest from reference TRBV2 and TRBJ2-7): EPEVTQTPSHQVTQMGQEVILRCVPISNHLYFYWYRQILGQKVEFLVSFYNNEISEKSEIFDDQFSVERPDGSNFTLKIRSTKLEDSAMYFCASKETSGPTYEQYFGPGTRLTVT.

This clone was recorded once. The J gene is TRBJ2-7, the V gene TRBV5-1, with 11 nucleotides matching TRBD1. Germline lookup yields CDR1 SGHRS and CDR2 YFSETQ. This CDR3 is built from 17 residues. V lost 6 bases and J lost 2; bases outside the gene matches: 13. The CDR3 DNA reads as TGCGCCAGCACCCCCGGGCTCGGGACAGGGGGTACCTACGAGCAGTACTTC. This encodes CASTPGLGTGGTYEQYF. Looking up the rest from reference TRBV5-1 and TRBJ2-7 gives the full variable domain: KAGVTQTPRYLIKTRGQQVTLSCSPISGHRSVSWYQQTPGQGLQFLFEYFSETQRNKGNFPGRFSGRQFSNSRSEMNVSTLELGDSALYLCASTPGLGTGGTYEQYFGPGTRLTVT.

The V and J genes are TRBV7-9 and TRBJ1-4, with 8 bases matching TRBD1. Germline CDR1 SEHNR, CDR2 FQNEAQ (reference sequence). Unmatched junction bases numbered 10, after V lost 2 bases and J lost 8 bases. The CDR3 totals 16 residues. CDR3 DNA: TGTGCCAGCAGCTTAACCTGGACAGGGTCGGAAGAAAAACTGTTTTTT. It translates to CASSLTWTGSEEKLFF. Based on the CDR3 plus reference TRBV7-9 and TRBJ1-4, the full variable domain is DTGVSQNPRHKITKRGQNVTFRCDPISEHNRLYWYRQTLGQGPEFLTYFQNEAQLEKSRLLSDRFSAERPKGSFSTLEIQRTEQGDSAMYLCASSLTWTGSEEKLFFGSGTQLSVL.

The chain carries TRBV2 and TRBJ1-5; possibly TRBD1 for D (6 bases). Trimming removed 7 bases at V and 3 bases at J, with 10 bases between. This CDR3 spans 13 amino acids. The germline gives CDR1 SNHLY, CDR2 FYNNEI. The DNA for the CDR3 is TGTGCCAGCACCACAGGGTTCAATCAGCCCCAGCATTTT. Amino acids: CASTTGFNQPQHF.

This clone appeared a single time. CDR3 amino acids: CASSYHEAGETQYF. CDR3 nucleotides: TGTGCCAGCAGTTATCACGAAGCGGGGGAGACCCAGTACTTC. The V and J genes are TRBV6-5 and TRBJ2-5, with 7 bases lining up with TRBD2. CDR1 and CDR2 (germline): MNHEY, SVGAGI. V lost 3 bases to trimming and J lost 5 bases; unmatched junction nucleotides: 6. The CDR3 totals 14 residues.

This clone was recorded a few times. The V gene is TRBV19, the J gene TRBJ2-7; TRBD1 is a possible D gene (5 bases). The CDR3 runs 14 residues. CDR1 is LNHDA and CDR2 is SQIVND in the germline V gene (reference sequence). Trimming cost V 3 bases and J 3 bases, with 12 bases left between them. CDR3 in amino acids: CASSISRVSYEQYF. DNA for the CDR3: TGTGCCAGTAGTATTTCCAGGGTAAGCTACGAGCAGTACTTC.

The CDR3 DNA is TGTGCCAGTGTGCCGACTAGCGGGAGGACAGATACGCAGTATTTT. Translated, it gives CASVPTSGRTDTQYF. The chain has TRBV28 and TRBJ2-3; TRBD2 matches at 13 bases. V lost 9 bases and J lost 3; bases outside the gene matches: 6. The CDR3 is 15 amino acids. Germline V lookup: CDR1 MDHEN, CDR2 SYDVKM.